This T cell receptor beta chain appears in the sequencing data of a study of T cell changes during pregnancy in multiple sclerosis. The CDR3 totals 16 residues. Germline V gives CDR1 SGHVS, CDR2 FQNEAQ. V lost 2 bases and J lost 4, with 15 bases in between. Sequencing was performed with immunoSEQ multiplex PCR; in TCRdb, only in-frame clones are kept and a portion is missing. The repertoire holds fewer than 60,000 clones, about 90% seen once, with 10% in the top ten. The receptor was isolated from a female donor with multiple sclerosis, enrolled in a pregnancy study. The genes are TRBV7-8 and TRBJ2-1, with a possible D match to TRBD2 (5 bases). Sequencing was performed on CD8+ T cells from peripheral blood mononuclear cells, taken after pregnancy. Written as DNA, the CDR3 is TGTGCCAGCAGCTTAACCCCGGGAATTTATTACAATGAGCAGTTCTTC. As protein: CASSLTPGIYYNEQFF.